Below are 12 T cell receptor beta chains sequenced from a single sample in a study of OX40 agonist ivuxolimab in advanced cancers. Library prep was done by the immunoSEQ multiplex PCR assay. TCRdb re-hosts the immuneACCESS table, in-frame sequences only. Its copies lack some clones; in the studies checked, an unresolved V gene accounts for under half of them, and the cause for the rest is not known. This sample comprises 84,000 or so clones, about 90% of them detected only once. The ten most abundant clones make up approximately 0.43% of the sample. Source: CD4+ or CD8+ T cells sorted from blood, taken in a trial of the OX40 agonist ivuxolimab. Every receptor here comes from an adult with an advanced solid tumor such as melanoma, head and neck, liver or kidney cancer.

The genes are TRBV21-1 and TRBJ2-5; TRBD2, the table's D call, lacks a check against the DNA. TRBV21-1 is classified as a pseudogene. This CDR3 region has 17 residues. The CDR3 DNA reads TGTGCCAGCAGGCTAGGGACTAGCGGGGGGGCCCAAGAGACCCAGTACTTC. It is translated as CASRLGTSGGAQETQYF.

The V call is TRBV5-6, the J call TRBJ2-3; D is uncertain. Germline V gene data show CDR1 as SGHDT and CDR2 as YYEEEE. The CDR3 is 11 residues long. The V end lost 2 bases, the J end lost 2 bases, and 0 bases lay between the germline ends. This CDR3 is CASSFTDTQYF. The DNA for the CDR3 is TGTGCCAGCAGCTTCACAGATACGCAGTATTTT.

CDR3 in amino acids: CASSKKSPHEQYF. The CDR3 DNA sequence: TGTGCCAGCAGTAAGAAGTCTCCCCACGAGCAGTACTTC. V and J are TRBV27 and TRBJ2-7; no clear D. The V gene lost 5 bases and the J gene lost 5 bases, with 13 bases spanning the gap. The CDR3 contains 13 residues. Germline V gene sequence: CDR1 MNHEY, CDR2 SMNVEV (reference sequence).

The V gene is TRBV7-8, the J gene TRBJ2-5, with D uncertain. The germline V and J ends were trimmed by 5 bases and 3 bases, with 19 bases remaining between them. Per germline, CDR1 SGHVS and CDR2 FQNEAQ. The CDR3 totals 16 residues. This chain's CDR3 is CASSPLGSLLKETQYF. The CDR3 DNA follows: TGTGCCAGCAGCCCATTGGGCAGCCTCCTAAAAGAGACCCAGTACTTC.

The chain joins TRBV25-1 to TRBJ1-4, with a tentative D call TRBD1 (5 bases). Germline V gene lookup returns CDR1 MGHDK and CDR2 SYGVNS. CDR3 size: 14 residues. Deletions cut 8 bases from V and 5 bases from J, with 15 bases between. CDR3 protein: CASRGGGLNEKLFF. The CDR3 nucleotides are TGTGCCAGCCGGGGCGGAGGATTAAATGAAAAACTGTTTTTT.

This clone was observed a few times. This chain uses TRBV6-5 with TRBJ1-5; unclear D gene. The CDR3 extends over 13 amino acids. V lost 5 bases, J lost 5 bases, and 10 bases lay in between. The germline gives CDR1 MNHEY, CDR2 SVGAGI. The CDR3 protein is CASSPAEDQPQHF. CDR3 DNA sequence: TGTGCCAGCAGTCCGGCCGAAGATCAGCCCCAGCATTTT.

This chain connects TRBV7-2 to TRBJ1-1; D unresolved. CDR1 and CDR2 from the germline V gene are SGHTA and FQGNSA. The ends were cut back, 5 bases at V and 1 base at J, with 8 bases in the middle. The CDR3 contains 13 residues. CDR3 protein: CASSRRWNTEAFF. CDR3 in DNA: TGTGCCAGCAGCCGGCGGTGGAACACTGAAGCTTTCTTT.

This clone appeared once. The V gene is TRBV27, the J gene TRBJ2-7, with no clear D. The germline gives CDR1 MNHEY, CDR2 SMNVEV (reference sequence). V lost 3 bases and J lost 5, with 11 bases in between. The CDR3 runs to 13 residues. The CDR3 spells CASSFIPPHEQYF. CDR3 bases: TGTGCCAGCAGTTTTATCCCCCCCCACGAGCAGTACTTC.

The CDR3 DNA sequence: TGTGCCAGCAGCGTAGCTCCTAGCGGGGGGTTTAACACCGGGGAGCTGTTTTTT. Protein: CASSVAPSGGFNTGELFF. The V and J genes are TRBV9 and TRBJ2-2, with 11 bases matching TRBD2. The CDR3 runs to 18 residues. Germline trimming cut 0 bases from V and 2 bases from J; bases unmatched to any gene: 6. The germline CDR1 and CDR2 sequences are SGDLS and YYNGEE.

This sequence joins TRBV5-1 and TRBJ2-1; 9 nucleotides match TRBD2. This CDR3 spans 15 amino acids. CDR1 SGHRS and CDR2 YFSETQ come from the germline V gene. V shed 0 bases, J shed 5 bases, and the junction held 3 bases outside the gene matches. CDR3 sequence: CASSLGLAANNEQFF. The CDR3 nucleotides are TGCGCCAGCAGCTTGGGACTAGCGGCAAACAATGAGCAGTTCTTC.

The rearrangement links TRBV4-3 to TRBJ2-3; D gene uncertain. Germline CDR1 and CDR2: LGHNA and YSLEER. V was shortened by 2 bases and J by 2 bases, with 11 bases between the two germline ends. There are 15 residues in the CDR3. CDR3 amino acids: CASSQSWIHTDTQYF. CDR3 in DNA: TGCGCCAGCAGCCAAAGTTGGATACACACAGATACGCAGTATTTT.

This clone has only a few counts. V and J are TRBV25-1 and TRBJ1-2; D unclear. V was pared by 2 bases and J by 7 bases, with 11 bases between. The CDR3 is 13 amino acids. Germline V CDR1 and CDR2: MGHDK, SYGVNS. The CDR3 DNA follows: TGTGCCAGCAGTGAAACGGGGAGGAGTGGCTACACCTTC. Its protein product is CASSETGRSGYTF.